This T cell receptor beta chain was recovered during a study of tumor and adjacent non-tumor tissue in lung cancer. RNA was extracted from bulk tissue without any cell sorting. This non-tumor lung sample came from over 3 cm beyond the tumor edge. The CDR3 contains 14 residues. V gave up 4 bases and J gave up 5 bases, with 13 bases separating them. Germline-derived CDR1 and CDR2 are SGHNT and YYREEE (reference sequence). Study-wide results and caveats: Patients with more diverse tumor TCRs had worse survival.

TCRbeta libraries were built with three rounds of nested PCR, modified from ARM-PCR. TCRdb analysed the multiplex PCR reads with MiXCR anew, one entry per CDR3 protein. The repertoire holds 50,000 or so distinct CDR3 sequences, with roughly 69% as singletons. On this clonotype: Antigen specificity is unknown.

This clonotype was sampled from a woman aged 60-75 years with non-small cell lung cancer. Material: distant non-tumor lung tissue. V and J are TRBV5-4 and TRBJ2-1, with D perhaps TRBD1 (6 bases). As DNA, the CDR3 is TGTGCCAGCAGCCCGGAACAGGGCCACAATGAGCAGTTCTTC. The encoded protein is CASSPEQGHNEQFF.